This T cell receptor (beta chain) appears in the sequencing data of a study of CXCR3-negative and CXCR3-positive naive CD8 T cells. Study-level results: High diversity, comparable across both naive subsets, contrasted with much lower diversity in memory CD8+ cells.

The libraries of TRB cDNA were prepared using 5' RACE with UMI labels. TCRdb re-called the 5' RACE reads and catalogs CDR3 proteins one per entry, DNA excluded. Recorded for this sample: 35,000 to 55,000 distinct CDR3 sequences. Germline V gene data show CDR1 as SGDLS and CDR2 as YYNGEE. The CDR3 is 16 residues long. Remarks on this clonotype: Its specificity is unknown.

The sequenced sample consisted of naive CXCR3- CD8+ T cells from blood. The subset was: CD45RO-CCR7+CD27+CD95- naive CD8+ T cells lacking CXCR3 (TNR3-). This TCR derives from a human donor in good health. Some clones in this sample may be carry-over from other donors' samples. This chain connects TRBV9 to TRBJ1-5; the D call from TCRdb, TRBD1, cannot be confirmed without DNA. The CDR3 sequence: CASSSGRGAGNQPQHF.